The TCR beta chain under discussion was sequenced for a study of cytomegalovirus exposure and HLA in healthy donors. Study outcomes and limitations: HLA-A and HLA-B allele assignments for most subjects were reportedly predicted accurately using TCR beta sequences.

A remark on this clone: What it recognizes is unknown.

The PCR employed 60 Vbeta primers together with 13 Jbeta primers. TCRdb keeps only in-frame clones here, not all; method: immunoSEQ multiplex PCR. The table lists some 220,000 clones, 70% to 90% of them singletons, with roughly 0.24% in the top ten. The source material was PBMCs. The source is a girl aged 2 to 9 in good health and CMV-seronegative.

CDR3 sequence reads: CASSLLGVTEAFF. CDR3 DNA: TGTGCCAGCAGTTTATTAGGGGTTACTGAAGCTTTCTTT. The rearrangement joins TRBV27 to TRBJ1-1, with D perhaps TRBD1 (5 bases). The germline V gene has CDR1 MNHEY and CDR2 SMNVEV (reference sequence). This CDR3 has 13 residues. Trimming cost V 1 base and J 5 bases, with 8 bases left between them.